The 14 T cell receptor beta chains presented below share a single source sample, sequenced in a study of shared clonotypes between healthy human individuals. The table came from immunoSEQ multiplex PCR; TCRdb's copy has only in-frame clones and leaves some out. The profile shows about 380,000 clones, 90% to 98% of them singletons. Source material: memory CD8+ T cells sorted from blood. Subset indicated: CD45RO+ cells pooled with CCR7-negative TemRA cells. The source is a man under 40 in good health.

The chain carries TRBV11-2 and TRBJ1-6; unclear D gene. The V end was cut by 6 bases, the J end by 9 bases, with 9 bases between. CDR1 SGHAT and CDR2 FQNNGV come from the germline V gene. CDR3 size: 12 residues. CDR3 DNA sequence: TGTGCCAGCAGTATAGCGAGTTCACCCCTCCACTTT. Translated: CASSIASSPLHF.

The chain uses TRBV5-5 and TRBJ2-5; D is undetermined. V lost 0 bases and J lost 3, with 9 bases in between. In germline, CDR1 is SGHKS, CDR2 YYEKEE (reference sequence). This CDR3 contains 14 residues. CDR3 DNA: TGTGCCAGCAGCTTGGCCACTGGGGAAGAGACCCAGTACTTC. This gives the protein CASSLATGEETQYF. Full variable domain (remainder filled in from reference TRBV5-5 and TRBJ2-5): DAGVTQSPTHLIKTRGQQVTLRCSPISGHKSVSWYQQVLGQGPQFIFQYYEKEERGRGNFPDRFSARQFPNYSSELNVNALLLGDSALYLCASSLATGEETQYFGPGTRLLVL.

The sample holds one count of this clone. The V and J genes are TRBV7-9 and TRBJ2-7; the match to TRBD2 covers 9 bases. The CDR3 is made up of 14 amino acids. V gave up 4 bases and J gave up 5 bases; unmatched junction bases: 6. Per germline, CDR1 SEHNR and CDR2 FQNEAQ (reference sequence). The CDR3 nucleotides read TGTGCCAGCAGCTCGGCGAGCGGGAGGAACGAGCAGTACTTC. Translating gives CASSSASGRNEQYF.

The V and J genes are TRBV5-1 and TRBJ2-7, with D unresolved. CDR3 length: 13 residues. The germline V and J ends were trimmed by 1 base and 2 bases, with 7 bases remaining between them. Germline values: CDR1 SGHRS, CDR2 YFSETQ. The CDR3 nucleotides are TGCGCCAGCAGCTTGTACATACCCTACGAGCAGTACTTC. Translation: CASSLYIPYEQYF.

This clone has a handful of counts. This chain links TRBV7-8 with TRBJ1-4; TRBD1 is a possible D gene (5 bases). The CDR3 sequence is 15 residues long. Trimming pared 4 bases from V and 6 bases from J, leaving 15 bases between. Germline V gene data show CDR1 as SGHVS and CDR2 as FQNEAQ. The CDR3 DNA reads TGTGCCAGCAGCTCTCGTACAGGCTCGCATGAAAAACTGTTTTTT. Translated, it gives CASSSRTGSHEKLFF.

This clone was found once. This CDR3 is CASRLRDKNTEAFF. The DNA of the CDR3 is TGTGCCAGCAGACTCCGGGACAAGAACACTGAAGCTTTCTTT. This rearrangement joins TRBV5-4 to TRBJ1-1, with D perhaps matching TRBD1 (6 bases). Germline V CDR1 and CDR2: SGHNT, YYREEE (reference sequence). The CDR3 spans 14 residues. Deletions cut 5 bases from V and 1 base from J, with 12 bases between.

Points on this clone: Within the sample, other DNA sequences also encode this same CDR3. CDR3 sequence (DNA): TGTGCCAGCAGTTTACTAGCGGGGGCCTACGAGCAGTACTTC. Translating it yields CASSLLAGAYEQYF. V and J are TRBV27 and TRBJ2-7, with 10 bases fitting TRBD2. CDR3 length: 14 amino acids. The V and J ends lost 2 bases and 2 bases, in that order; junction bases with no gene match: 0. The V gene's germline CDR1 is MNHEY and CDR2 SMNVEV (reference sequence).

This clone was counted a single time. The J gene is TRBJ2-3, the V gene TRBV5-1; the D gene could be TRBD1 or TRBD2 (5 bases each). Germline V gives CDR1 SGHRS, CDR2 YFSETQ. V was pared by 4 bases and J by 0 bases, with 9 bases between. This CDR3 contains 14 residues. In DNA form, the CDR3 reads TGCGCCAGCAGCAACCGGGACAGCACAGATACGCAGTATTTT. Translated: CASSNRDSTDTQYF. The full variable domain, completed using reference TRBV5-1 and TRBJ2-3, is KAGVTQTPRYLIKTRGQQVTLSCSPISGHRSVSWYQQTPGQGLQFLFEYFSETQRNKGNFPGRFSGRQFSNSRSEMNVSTLELGDSALYLCASSNRDSTDTQYFGPGTRLTVL.

The chain links TRBV15 to TRBJ2-6; D gene ambiguous. Trimming left V 3 bases short and J 6 bases short, with 9 bases between. From germline, CDR1 is LNHNV and CDR2 YYDKDF (reference sequence). The length of the CDR3 is 14 residues. The CDR3 spells CATSRPGLANVLTF. CDR3 DNA: TGTGCCACCAGCAGGCCCGGTTTGGCCAACGTCCTGACTTTC.

This rearrangement joins TRBV2 to TRBJ2-7, with a tentative D call TRBD2 (6 bases). The V end was cut by 11 bases, the J end by 2 bases, with 22 bases between. CDR3 length: 15 amino acids. Per germline, CDR1 SNHLY and CDR2 FYNNEI. CDR3 nucleotide sequence: TGTGCCTGCAATAAGCAGGGAGGCGTAGCCTACGAGCAGTACTTC. Its translation: CACNKQGGVAYEQYF.

Written as DNA, the CDR3 is TGCGCCAGCAGCTTGGTGAGCGCGGGAGGCACAGATACGCAGTATTTT. Residues: CASSLVSAGGTDTQYF. The rearrangement uses TRBV5-1 and TRBJ2-3, with 7 bases fitting TRBD2. The CDR3 runs 16 residues. The V gene's germline CDR1 is SGHRS and CDR2 YFSETQ. The V segment lost 0 bases and the J segment 1 base; nucleotides outside the gene matches: 5. Full variable domain (outside the CDR3, taken from reference TRBV5-1 and TRBJ2-3): KAGVTQTPRYLIKTRGQQVTLSCSPISGHRSVSWYQQTPGQGLQFLFEYFSETQRNKGNFPGRFSGRQFSNSRSEMNVSTLELGDSALYLCASSLVSAGGTDTQYFGPGTRLTVL.

Regarding this clone: The sample holds other DNA sequences that translate to the same CDR3. V usage is TRBV7-9 and J usage is TRBJ2-7, with TRBD2 as a possible D gene (6 bases). Trimming removed 4 bases at V and 3 bases at J, with 7 bases between. This CDR3 contains 12 residues. Germline V gives CDR1 SEHNR, CDR2 FQNEAQ (reference sequence). The CDR3 DNA reads TGTGCCAGCAGCTCGGGACTCTACGAGCAGTACTTC. This translates into CASSSGLYEQYF.

This chain links TRBV11-2 with TRBJ2-7, with 7 nucleotides matching TRBD2. Germline assignment: CDR1 SGHAT and CDR2 FQNNGV. J was trimmed by 0 bases and V by 1 base; bases with no gene match: 3. The CDR3 is 15 residues long. The CDR3 here is CASSLGDYDSYEQYF. DNA of the CDR3: TGTGCCAGCAGCTTAGGGGACTATGACTCCTACGAGCAGTACTTC.

This clone has a single count. The rearrangement joins TRBV14 to TRBJ2-6; D call uncertain. Germline V gives CDR1 SGHDN, CDR2 FVKESK. The CDR3 is made up of 13 amino acids. Deletions cut 8 bases from V and 1 base from J, with 6 bases between. CDR3 loop: CASLRSGANVLTF. CDR3 nucleotide sequence: TGTGCCAGCCTGAGGTCTGGGGCCAACGTCCTGACTTTC.